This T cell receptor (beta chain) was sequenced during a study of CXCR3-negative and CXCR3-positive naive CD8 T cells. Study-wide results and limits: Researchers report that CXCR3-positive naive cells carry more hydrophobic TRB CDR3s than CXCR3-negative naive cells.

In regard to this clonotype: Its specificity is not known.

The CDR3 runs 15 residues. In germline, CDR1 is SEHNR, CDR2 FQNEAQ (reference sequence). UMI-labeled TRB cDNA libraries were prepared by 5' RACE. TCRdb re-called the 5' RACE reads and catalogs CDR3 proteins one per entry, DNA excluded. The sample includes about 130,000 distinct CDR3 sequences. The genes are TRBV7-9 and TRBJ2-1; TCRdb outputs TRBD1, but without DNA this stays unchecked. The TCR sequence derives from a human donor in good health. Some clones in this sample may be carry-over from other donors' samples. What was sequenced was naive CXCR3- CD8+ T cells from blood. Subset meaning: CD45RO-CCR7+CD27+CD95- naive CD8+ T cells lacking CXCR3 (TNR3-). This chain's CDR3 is CASSLIPGTYNEQFF. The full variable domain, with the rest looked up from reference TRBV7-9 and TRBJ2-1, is DTGVSQNPRHKITKRGQNVTFRCDPISEHNRLYWYRQTLGQGPEFLTYFQNEAQLEKSRLLSDRFSAERPKGSFSTLEIQRTEQGDSAMYLCASSLIPGTYNEQFFGPGTRLTVL.